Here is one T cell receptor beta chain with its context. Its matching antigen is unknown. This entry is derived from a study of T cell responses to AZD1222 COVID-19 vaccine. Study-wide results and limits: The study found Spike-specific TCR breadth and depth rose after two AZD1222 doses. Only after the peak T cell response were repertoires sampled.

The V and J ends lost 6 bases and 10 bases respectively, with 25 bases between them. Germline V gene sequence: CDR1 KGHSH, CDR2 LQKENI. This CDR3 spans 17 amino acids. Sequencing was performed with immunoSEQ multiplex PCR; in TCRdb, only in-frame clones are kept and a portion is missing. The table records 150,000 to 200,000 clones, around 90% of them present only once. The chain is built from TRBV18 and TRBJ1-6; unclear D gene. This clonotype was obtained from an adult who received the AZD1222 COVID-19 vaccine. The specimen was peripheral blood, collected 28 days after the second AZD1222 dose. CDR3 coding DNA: TGTGCCAGCTCCCCTGGCGGACGAGGGTCAGAGCGCTCACCCCTCCACTTT. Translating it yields CASSPGGRGSERSPLHF.